The next 28 T cell receptor beta chains were all read from a single sample in a study of brain metastases from non-small cell lung cancer (dated by TCRdb to about 2019). The library relied on the immunoSEQ multiplex PCR assay. The table comes from immuneACCESS by way of TCRdb, which keeps in-frame sequences with V and J called. Part of the clones is missing from these tables; in studies checked, under half for an unresolved V gene and the rest for unknown reasons. Recorded for this sample are several hundred clones; roughly 78% of them occurred a single time. The ten largest make up 20% to 25% of the sample. Material for sequencing was tissue from a brain metastasis. Interpreted using the paper, the cell subset or site label stands for: resected brain metastasis paired with primary lung tumor. These receptors all stem from a donor aged 40 or over with non-small cell lung cancer.

This chain links TRBV27 with TRBJ2-3; D remains unclear. This CDR3 is built from 14 residues. Germline assignment: CDR1 MNHEY and CDR2 SMNVEV (reference sequence). The ends were cut back, 5 bases at V and 3 bases at J, with 12 bases in the middle. In nucleotides, the CDR3 is TGTGCCAGCAGTCCCTATGCTGGAACAGATACGCAGTATTTT. It yields the protein CASSPYAGTDTQYF.

The chain combines TRBV5-4 with TRBJ1-5; no definite D call. This CDR3 spans 15 amino acids. The V gene lost 2 bases and the J gene lost 4 bases, with 13 bases spanning the gap. In germline, CDR1 is SGHNT, CDR2 YYREEE (reference sequence). The CDR3 nucleotides are TGTGCCAGCAGCTTTGACCCCGGAGGTAATCAGCCCCAGCATTTT. Translating gives CASSFDPGGNQPQHF.

The rearrangement joins TRBV7-2 to TRBJ2-4, with D possibly TRBD1 on 5 matching bases. The V end was cut by 4 bases, the J end by 8 bases, with 24 bases between. The germline CDR1 and CDR2 sequences are SGHTA and FQGNSA. This CDR3 has 17 amino acids. The CDR3 nucleotides read TGTGCCAGCAGCTCCCCTGTGTTTGGGCAAATAGGGGACATTCAGTACTTC. This translates into CASSSPVFGQIGDIQYF.

V usage is TRBV4-3 and J usage is TRBJ1-1; 7 nucleotides align to TRBD1. The length of the CDR3 is 17 residues. Looked up from germline, CDR1 is LGHNA and CDR2 is YSLEER. V lost 2 bases and J lost 1; bases outside the gene matches: 10. CDR3 nucleotide sequence: TGCGCCAGCAGCCAAAACCGGGTCTACAGGGGGAACACTGAAGCTTTCTTT. Translated, it gives CASSQNRVYRGNTEAFF.

Turning to this clone: A much bigger clone sits one base away, suggesting this may be a read error. The rearrangement links TRBV6-5 to TRBJ2-1; TRBD2 is a possible D gene (5 bases). The CDR3 loop spans 14 amino acids. CDR1 MNHEY and CDR2 SVGAGI come from the germline V gene. The CDR3 nucleotides read TGTGCCAGCAGTATAAGCGGCTCCTACAATAAGCAGTTCTTC. It yields the protein CASSISGSYNKQFF.

The chain is built from TRBV14 and TRBJ1-4; D is perhaps TRBD1 (5 bases). Germline V gives CDR1 SGHDN, CDR2 FVKESK. This CDR3 is built from 14 residues. Between the trimmed V and J ends, which lost 4 bases and 5 bases, there was a span of 11 bases. The CDR3 nucleotides read TGTGCCAGCAGCCCTCGGGGGGGAAATGAAAAACTGTTTTTT. Residues: CASSPRGGNEKLFF. Supplemented by reference TRBV14 and TRBJ1-4, the full variable domain reads EAGVTQFPSHSVIEKGQTVTLRCDPISGHDNLYWYRRVMGKEIKFLLHFVKESKQDESGMPNNRFLAERTGGTYSTLKVQPAELEDSGVYFCASSPRGGNEKLFFGSGTQLSVL.

The rearrangement links TRBV3-1 (or the pseudogene TRBV3-2) to TRBJ1-6; 9 nucleotides agree with TRBD1. The CDR3 has 16 amino acids. Germline V gene sequence: CDR1 LGHDT, CDR2 YNNKEL (reference sequence). J lost 10 bases, V lost 0 bases, and 7 bases had no gene match. In DNA form, the CDR3 reads TGTGCCAGCAGCCAAGATAGGACAGGGGCAGGATCACCCCTCCACTTT. This codes for CASSQDRTGAGSPLHF.

The V and J genes are TRBV21-1 and TRBJ2-5. TRBV21-1 is a known pseudogene. This CDR3 has 14 amino acids. The CDR3 DNA is TGTGCCAGCAGCAACCGGGACCCCCAAGAGACCCAGTACTTC. This gives the protein CASSNRDPQETQYF.

The gene calls are TRBV6-1 and TRBJ1-2; perhaps TRBD1 as D (5 bases). V lost 0 bases and J lost 14, with 13 bases in between. Looked up from germline, CDR1 is MNHNS and CDR2 is SASEGT. The CDR3 contains 12 residues. The CDR3 DNA follows: TGTGCCAGCAGTGAAGCTTCTGACAGTCGTACCTTC. It encodes CASSEASDSRTF.

The chain employs TRBV27 and TRBJ1-1; TRBD1 aligns across 8 bases. Germline V lookup: CDR1 MNHEY, CDR2 SMNVEV (reference sequence). With V trimmed by 6 bases and J by 1 base, 4 bases remained unmatched. The CDR3 contains 14 residues. DNA of the CDR3: TGTGCCAGCAGACCACAGGGGGAGAACACTGAAGCTTTCTTT. Translated, it gives CASRPQGENTEAFF.

V gene TRBV10-2 combines with J gene TRBJ2-5; D ambiguous. V gave up 8 bases and J gave up 5 bases, with 12 bases separating them. Germline CDR1 and CDR2: WSHSY and SAAADI. CDR3 size: 12 residues. In DNA form, the CDR3 reads TGCGCCAGCGCAGTTGTAAGGGAGACCCAGTACTTC. Its protein is CASAVVRETQYF.

V usage is TRBV24-1 and J usage is TRBJ1-5; D might be TRBD1 (6 bases). The CDR3 spans 16 residues. V was pared by 8 bases and J by 0 bases, with 16 bases between. Germline V lookup: CDR1 KGHDR, CDR2 SFDVKD. The CDR3 DNA reads as TGTGCCACCAATGGACAGAGTTCCCATAGCAATCAGCCCCAGCATTTT. It yields the protein CATNGQSSHSNQPQHF.

J is TRBJ2-1 and V is TRBV10-1, with TRBD2 matching 8 bases. Germline V gene lookup returns CDR1 WNHNN and CDR2 SYGVQD (reference sequence). Losses at the gene ends were 3 bases for V and 7 bases for J; bases not matched to a gene: 8. The CDR3 is made up of 15 amino acids. The CDR3: CASSDVSGGRNEQFF. As DNA, the CDR3 is TGCGCCAGCAGTGATGTAAGCGGGGGTCGGAATGAGCAGTTCTTC.

The V and J genes are TRBV7-8 and TRBJ2-3, with 8 bases that match TRBD1. The CDR3 sequence is 14 residues long. CDR1 is SGHVS and CDR2 is FQNEAQ in the germline V gene. Unmatched junction bases numbered 5, after V lost 5 bases and J lost 4 bases. This chain's CDR3 is CASSLGQGSDTQYF. In DNA form, the CDR3 reads TGTGCCAGCAGCCTTGGACAGGGCTCAGATACGCAGTATTTT.

The V gene is TRBV7-2, the J gene TRBJ1-2, with 8 nucleotides matching TRBD1. With 4 bases clipped from V and 3 bases from J, the junction kept 7 bases outside the gene matches. CDR3 length: 15 amino acids. The germline V gene encodes CDR1 SGHTA and CDR2 FQGNSA. The CDR3 spells CASSSTGEGDYGYTF. The CDR3 coding sequence is TGTGCCAGCAGCTCGACAGGGGAGGGGGACTATGGCTACACCTTC.

This clone occurred a few times. V gene TRBV28 combines with J gene TRBJ1-5, with TRBD1 matching over 7 bases. The trim removed 4 bases at V and 3 bases at J, leaving 9 bases unmatched. The germline V gene has CDR1 MDHEN and CDR2 SYDVKM. This CDR3 comprises 16 residues. DNA of the CDR3: TGTGCCAGCAGTTCCCTCGAGGGGGCATACAATCAGCCCCAGCATTTT. The encoded protein is CASSSLEGAYNQPQHF.

This chain joins TRBV30 and TRBJ2-6, with 10 nucleotides matching TRBD2. Germline V gene lookup returns CDR1 GTSNPN and CDR2 SVGIG (reference sequence). V lost 2 bases to trimming and J lost 2 bases; unmatched junction nucleotides: 0. This CDR3 has 15 amino acids. DNA of the CDR3: TGTGCCTGGAGTAGCGGGGGGGCTGGGGCCAACGTCCTGACTTTC. Amino acids: CAWSSGGAGANVLTF.

V is TRBV4-3 and J is TRBJ2-7; D is ambiguous. The CDR3 spans 18 residues. Germline-derived CDR1 and CDR2 are LGHNA and YSLEER. V lost 0 bases and J lost 3, with 21 bases in between. CDR3 sequence reads: CASSQDLSLRTVDYEQYF. Written as DNA, the CDR3 is TGCGCCAGCAGCCAAGATCTCTCACTTAGGACCGTCGACTACGAGCAGTACTTC.

This clone rates as hyperexpanded. This sample also contains other DNA sequences that code for the same CDR3. This chain links TRBV6-5 with TRBJ1-6; TRBD1 might be the D (5 bases). This CDR3 has 12 amino acids. The germline gives CDR1 MNHEY, CDR2 SVGAGI. V gave up 8 bases and J gave up 5 bases, with 7 bases separating them. Here the CDR3 DNA reads TGTGCCAGCGCAGGGAATAATTCACCCCTCCACTTT. It encodes CASAGNNSPLHF.

This chain links TRBV24-1 with TRBJ1-5; tentatively, D is TRBD1 (6 bases). The CDR3 is made up of 13 amino acids. V was cut by 4 bases and J by 7 bases, with 10 bases left in between. Germline CDR1 and CDR2: KGHDR and SFDVKD. The CDR3 bases are TGTGCCACCAGTGAGACAGGCCCCCAGCCCCAGCATTTT. Encoded protein: CATSETGPQPQHF.

This chain connects TRBV6-5 to TRBJ2-7, with D possibly matching TRBD1 (6 bases). Trimming removed 2 bases from V and 5 bases from J, with 13 bases in between. Germline CDR1 reads MNHEY; CDR2 reads SVGAGI. The CDR3 extends over 14 amino acids. The CDR3 is CASSYGDIADEQYF. In nucleotides, the CDR3 is TGTGCCAGCAGTTACGGGGACATTGCAGACGAGCAGTACTTC.

The V and J genes are TRBV6-5 and TRBJ2-3; the D gene is possibly TRBD1 (6 bases). Germline CDR1 reads MNHEY; CDR2 reads SVGAGI. This CDR3 contains 13 residues. CDR3 sequence reads: CAIRGSSTDTQYF. CDR3 DNA: TGTGCGATCAGGGGATCTAGCACAGATACGCAGTATTTT.

The CDR3 loop is CASMDRGGGNTIYF. CDR3 sequence (DNA): TGTGCCAGCATGGACAGGGGTGGTGGAAACACCATATATTTT. The J gene is TRBJ1-3, the V gene TRBV2; TRBD1 matches at 9 bases. J gave up 3 bases and V 7 bases, and 4 bases lay outside the gene matches. CDR1 and CDR2 from the germline V gene are SNHLY and FYNNEI. This CDR3 comprises 14 residues. Together with reference TRBV2 and TRBJ1-3, the CDR3 gives the full variable domain: EPEVTQTPSHQVTQMGQEVILRCVPISNHLYFYWYRQILGQKVEFLVSFYNNEISEKSEIFDDQFSVERPDGSNFTLKIRSTKLEDSAMYFCASMDRGGGNTIYFGEGSWLTVV.

This clone was detected once. The chain uses TRBV10-3 and TRBJ2-1, with 8 bases identical to TRBD2. Unmatched junction bases numbered 3, after V lost 2 bases and J lost 0 bases. The germline V gene encodes CDR1 ENHRY and CDR2 SYGVKD. The CDR3 runs 16 residues. The CDR3 reads CAISEGLAGSYNEQFF. CDR3 nucleotides: TGTGCCATCAGTGAGGGTCTAGCGGGCTCCTACAATGAGCAGTTCTTC.

CDR3 bases: TGTGCCAGCAGTGAATCAGGTCAGAGAGACTACGAGCAGTACTTC. It specifies CASSESGQRDYEQYF. V usage is TRBV25-1 and J usage is TRBJ2-7; D ambiguous. This CDR3 is built from 15 residues. Trimming pared 1 base from V and 3 bases from J, leaving 13 bases between. Germline lookup yields CDR1 MGHDK and CDR2 SYGVNS.

This rearrangement joins TRBV4-2 to TRBJ1-4, with a tentative D call TRBD1 (6 bases). Trimming cost V 0 bases and J 5 bases, with 13 bases left between them. CDR1 and CDR2 (germline): LGHNA, YNFKEQ. The CDR3 consists of 16 residues. The CDR3 loop reads CASSQELGQTNEKLFF. As DNA, the CDR3 is TGTGCCAGCAGCCAAGAGTTAGGACAGACGAATGAAAAACTGTTTTTT.

The rearrangement joins TRBV28 to TRBJ1-2, with D perhaps matching TRBD1 (5 bases). The CDR3 totals 13 residues. V gave up 6 bases and J gave up 5 bases, with 13 bases separating them. Germline lookup yields CDR1 MDHEN and CDR2 SYDVKM. The CDR3 coding sequence is TGTGCCAGCAGCCCCAACAGGAGGTATGGCTACACCTTC. Its translation: CASSPNRRYGYTF.

About this clone itself: The same CDR3 is also encoded by other DNA sequences in this sample. The J gene is TRBJ2-7, the V gene TRBV4-3, with a weak D call TRBD1 (7 bases). This CDR3 contains 15 residues. V was cut by 1 base and J by 3 bases, with 13 bases left in between. The germline V gene has CDR1 LGHNA and CDR2 YSLEER. The CDR3 nucleotides are TGCGCCAGCAGCCAAGGAACAGGGGAGGTCTACGAGCAGTACTTC. Translated, it gives CASSQGTGEVYEQYF.